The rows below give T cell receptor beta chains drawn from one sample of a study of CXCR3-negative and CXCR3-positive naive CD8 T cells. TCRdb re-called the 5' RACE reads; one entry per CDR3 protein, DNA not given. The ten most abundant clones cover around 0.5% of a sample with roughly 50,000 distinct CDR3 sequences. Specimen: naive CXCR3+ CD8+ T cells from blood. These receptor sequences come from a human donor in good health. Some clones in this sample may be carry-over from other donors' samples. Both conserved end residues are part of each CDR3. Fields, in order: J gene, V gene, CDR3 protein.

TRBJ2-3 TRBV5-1 CASSFPDEGTDTQYF
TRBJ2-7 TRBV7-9 CASSPAGQGIYEQYF
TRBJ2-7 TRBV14 CASSHPGGAAHEQYF
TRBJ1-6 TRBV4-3 CASSQDRGFNSPLHF
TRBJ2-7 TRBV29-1 CSVEQDSYEQYF
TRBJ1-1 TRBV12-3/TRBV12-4 CASSLLLRAWITNTEAFF
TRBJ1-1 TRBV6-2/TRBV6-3 CASSLLGTDSEAFF
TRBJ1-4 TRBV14 CASSQDLGRPNEKLFF
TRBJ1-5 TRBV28 CASTFQVATNQPQHF
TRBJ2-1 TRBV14 CASSPRGGGAYEQFF
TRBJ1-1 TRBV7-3 CASSSEGGNTEAFF
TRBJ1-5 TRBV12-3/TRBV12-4 CASRDSMNQPQHF
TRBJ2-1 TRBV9 CASSVGRGYNEQFF
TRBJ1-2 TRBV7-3 CASSPTGTHMGGYTF
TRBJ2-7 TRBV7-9 CASRVGTGSSEQYF
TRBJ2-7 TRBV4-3 CASSQVGQGGEQYF
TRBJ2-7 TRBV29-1 CSVRDYLEGYEQYF
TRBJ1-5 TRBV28 CASRGSLGTNSNQPQHF
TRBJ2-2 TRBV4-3 CASSQVLAGNTGELFF
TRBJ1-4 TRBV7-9 CASRGLGKLFF
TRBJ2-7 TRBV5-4 CASSLGWTDTSYEQYF
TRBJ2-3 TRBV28 CASSLTRPGLAASTDTQYF
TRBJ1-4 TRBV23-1 CASSHKDLEEKLFF
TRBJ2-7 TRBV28 CASSLGQGAYEQYF
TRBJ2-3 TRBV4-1 CASSQDSASVSTDTQYF
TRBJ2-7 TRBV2 CASREQTATYEQYF
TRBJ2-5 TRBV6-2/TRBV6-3 CASSYSRRGVSQETQYF
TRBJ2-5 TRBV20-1 CSATRVGTSALQETQYF
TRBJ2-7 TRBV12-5 CASGPGPGTYEQYF
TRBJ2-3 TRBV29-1 CSVPGEGTDTQYF
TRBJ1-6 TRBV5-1 CASSAGRGEGSYNSPLHF
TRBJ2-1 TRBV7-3 CASSLLPGAREQFF
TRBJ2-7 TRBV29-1 CSVELQGEGYEQYF
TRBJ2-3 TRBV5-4 CASSFQGATDTQYF
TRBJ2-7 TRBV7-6 CASSLVLSGPFHEQYF
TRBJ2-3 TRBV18 CASSPGQGWTDTQYF
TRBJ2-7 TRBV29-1 CSASGDGDSYEQYF
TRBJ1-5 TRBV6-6 CASRVTGNQPQHF
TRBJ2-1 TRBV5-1 CASSLEGAGSSYNEQFF
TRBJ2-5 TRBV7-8 CASSPLRGGQETQYF
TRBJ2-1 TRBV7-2 CASSLEGSYNEQFF
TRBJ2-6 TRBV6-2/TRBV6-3 CASSYSESGGANVLTF
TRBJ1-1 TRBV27 CASSLVGTNTEAFF
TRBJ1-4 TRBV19 CASSVGTSAVEKLFF
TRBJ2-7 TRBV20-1 CSAEGGDLYEQYF
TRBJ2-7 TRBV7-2 CASSLMGSREQYF
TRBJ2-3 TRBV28 CASSFPGQLVDTQYF
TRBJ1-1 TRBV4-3 CASSQEGTLTEAFF
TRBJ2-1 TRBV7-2 CASSPTGFLRNEQFF
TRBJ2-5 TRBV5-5 CASTDQGFLETQYF
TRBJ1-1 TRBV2 CASSEMDRGNTEAFF
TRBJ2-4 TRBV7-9 CASSLEQEPPGLIQYF
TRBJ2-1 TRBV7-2 CASSFSRLAGPNEQFF
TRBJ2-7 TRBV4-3 CASSQDREGSYEQYF
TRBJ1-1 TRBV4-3 CASSQDGGQGATEAFF
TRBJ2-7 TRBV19 CASSMIYGTRYEQYF
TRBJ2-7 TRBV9 CASSAGTGGEQYF
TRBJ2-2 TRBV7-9 CASSLGVAGELFF
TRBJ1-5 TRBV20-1 CSARDRRLNQPQHF
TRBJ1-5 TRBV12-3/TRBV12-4 CASSRGQTNQPQHF